Listed below are T cell receptor beta chains from one sample, sequenced in a study of T-cell memory formation after mild COVID-19. MiXCR, applied by TCRdb to the 5' RACE reads, yields one record per CDR3 protein. This table holds approximately 230,000 distinct CDR3 sequences, over 15% found once. The sample comprised PBMCs or a T cell subset sorted from them (not recorded which). The receptors come from a man between 18 and 29 years old who had mild COVID-19 (a few samples of this study predate the infection). Cell type and time point are not known. CDR3s include the opening cysteine and the closing phenylalanine or tryptophan. The D gene is left open where the match is weak. The size entry is marked missing in some rows and otherwise reads once, few, many or a size class.

D gene	J gene	V gene	clone size	CDR3 DNA	CDR3 protein
-	TRBJ2-3	TRBV5-1	medium-sized	TGTGCCAGCAGCTTAGGACAGAGCACAGATACGCAGTATTTT	CASSLGQSTDTQYF
TRBD2	TRBJ2-3	TRBV7-3	-	TGTGCCAGCAGCTGGGGACTAGCGACAGATACGCAGTATTTT	CASSWGLATDTQYF
-	TRBJ2-2	TRBV6-6	few	TGTGCCAGCAGTTACGGGGGCACCGGGGAGCTGTTTTTT	CASSYGGTGELFF
TRBD1	TRBJ1-5	TRBV7-2	-	TGTGCCAGCAGCTCGGACAGGAGGTATCAGCCCCAGCATTTT	CASSSDRRYQPQHF
TRBD2	TRBJ2-5	TRBV7-9	-	TGTGCCAGCAGCATAGTAGCGGGGCGGATGGAGACCCAGTACTTC	CASSIVAGRMETQYF
-	TRBJ2-3	TRBV9	few	TGTGCCAGCAGCGTAGGGGGGGAAAGCACAGATACGCAGTATTTT	CASSVGGESTDTQYF
-	TRBJ1-3	TRBV5-1	-	TGCGCCAGCAGCTTGGCAGGGTTCTCCGCTGGAAACACCATATATTTT	CASSLAGFSAGNTIYF
TRBD2	TRBJ2-1	TRBV6-2/TRBV6-3	-	TGTGCCAGCAGCCAGGGGAGGCTAGCGGGGGATGAGCAGTTCTTC	CASSQGRLAGDEQFF
TRBD1	TRBJ2-2	TRBV7-2	few	TGTGCCAGCAGCTTAGCTGACAGGGTGGGCGGGGAGCTGTTTTTT	CASSLADRVGGELFF
TRBD1	TRBJ2-7	TRBV15	few	TGTGCCACCAGCAGAGACCGGGACAGATCCTACGAGCAGTACTTC	CATSRDRDRSYEQYF
-	TRBJ1-1	TRBV5-1	-	TGCGCCAGCAGCCTACTCCGGGACGGGGAAGCTTTCTTT	CASSLLRDGEAFF
TRBD1	TRBJ1-4	TRBV9	-	TGTGCCAGCAGCGCCGGGACAGTTGAAAAACTGTTTTTT	CASSAGTVEKLFF
-	TRBJ1-6	TRBV6-6	-	TGTGCCAGCAGTACAGGGACGGTTGGGTCACCCCTCCACTTT	CASSTGTVGSPLHF
-	TRBJ1-1	TRBV20-1	many	TGCAGTGCTAGAGTCGGGGGCGCCAACACTGAAGCTTTCTTT	CSARVGGANTEAFF
-	TRBJ2-1	TRBV2	few	TGTGCCAGCAGAGACCTGAGCGGTGAGCAGTTCTTC	CASRDLSGEQFF
-	TRBJ2-2	TRBV7-9	few	TGTGCGGGACTGGATACCGGGGAGCTGTTTTTT	CAGLDTGELFF
-	TRBJ1-6	TRBV4-3	-	TGCGCCAGCAGCCAAGTGGGGCAGGGCGGCTCACCCCTCCACTTT	CASSQVGQGGSPLHF
-	TRBJ1-2	TRBV5-1	few	TGCGCCACCCTCCTCGGGCTCCTTAACTATGGCTACACCTTC	CATLLGLLNYGYTF
-	TRBJ2-7	TRBV4-2	-	TGTGCCAGCAGCCCACAGGTGGGGGCCTACGAGCAGTACTTC	CASSPQVGAYEQYF
-	TRBJ2-4	TRBV5-6	-	TGTGCCAGCTCCTACGAAGGGGTGTCAAAAAACATTCAGTACTTC	CASSYEGVSKNIQYF
TRBD1	TRBJ1-4	TRBV30	-	TGTGCCTGGGGACAGGGAGGAGAAAAACTGTTTTTT	CAWGQGGEKLFF
TRBD1	TRBJ2-7	TRBV5-1	few	TGCGCCAGCAGCTCCACGGGACAGATTTACGAGCAGTACTTC	CASSSTGQIYEQYF
-	TRBJ1-5	TRBV12-3/TRBV12-4	-	TGTGCCAGCAGACTATCGAGCAATCAGCCCCAGCATTTT	CASRLSSNQPQHF
TRBD1	TRBJ1-1	TRBV7-9	-	TGTGCCAGCAGCCTAAGAGGGACAGCGAACACTGAAGCTTTCTTT	CASSLRGTANTEAFF
-	TRBJ1-6	TRBV6-5	few	TGTGCCAGCAGTTATTCCGGGGATAATTCACCCCTCCACTTT	CASSYSGDNSPLHF
TRBD1	TRBJ2-7	TRBV29-1	-	TGCAGCGCCGGACAGGGGGACGAGCAGTACTTC	CSAGQGDEQYF
-	TRBJ2-3	TRBV18	-	TGTGCCAGCTCACCTCGCCCAGATACGCAGTATTTT	CASSPRPDTQYF
-	TRBJ2-7	TRBV7-8	-	TGTGCCAGCAGCTTAGGGCCACTCGGGGAGCAGTACTTC	CASSLGPLGEQYF